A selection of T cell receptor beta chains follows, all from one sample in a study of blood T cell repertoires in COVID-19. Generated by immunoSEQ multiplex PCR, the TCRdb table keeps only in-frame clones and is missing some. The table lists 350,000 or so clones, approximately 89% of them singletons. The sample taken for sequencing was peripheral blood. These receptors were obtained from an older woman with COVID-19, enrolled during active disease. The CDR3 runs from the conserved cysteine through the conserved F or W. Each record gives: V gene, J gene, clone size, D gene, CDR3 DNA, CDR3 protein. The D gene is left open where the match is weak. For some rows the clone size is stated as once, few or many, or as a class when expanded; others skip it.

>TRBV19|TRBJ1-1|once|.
TGTGCCAGTAGGGGGGGGCCCACTGAAGCTTTCTTT
CASRGGPTEAFF
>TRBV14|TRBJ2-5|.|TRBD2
TGTGCCAGCAGCCAAAGCAGCGGGGGCCAAGAGACCCAGTACTTC
CASSQSSGGQETQYF
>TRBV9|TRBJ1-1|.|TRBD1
TGTGCCAGCAGCGTAGGGGACAGTTTTTCTGAAGCTTTCTTT
CASSVGDSFSEAFF
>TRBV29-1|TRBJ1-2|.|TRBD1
TGCAGCGGGGGACAGGGTAACTATGGCTACACCTTC
CSGGQGNYGYTF
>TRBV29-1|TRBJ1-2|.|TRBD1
TGCAGCACCCGACAGGGAAATGGCTACACCTTC
CSTRQGNGYTF
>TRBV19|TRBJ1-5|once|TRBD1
TGTGCCAGTACCTTAAGGACAGGGGCCCGCAATCAGCCCCAGCATTTT
CASTLRTGARNQPQHF
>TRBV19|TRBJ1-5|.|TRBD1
TGTGCCAGTTCTGACAGGGGTGGGGGTCAGCCCCAGCATTTT
CASSDRGGGQPQHF
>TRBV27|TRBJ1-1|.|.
TGTGCCAGCAGGGCCCAGCGGGAGAACACTGAAGCTTTCTTT
CASRAQRENTEAFF
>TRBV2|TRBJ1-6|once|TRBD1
TGTGCCAGTTGGACAGGTACCAATTCACCCCTCCACTTT
CASWTGTNSPLHF
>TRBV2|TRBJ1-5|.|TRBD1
TGTGCCAGCAGCGGACCAGGGGGAGTAGGTCAGCCCCAGCATTTT
CASSGPGGVGQPQHF
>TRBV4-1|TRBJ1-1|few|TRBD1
TGCGCCAGCAGCCCTTACCTCGGACAGGGGTACACTGAAGCTTTCTTT
CASSPYLGQGYTEAFF
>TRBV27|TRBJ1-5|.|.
TGTGCCAGCAGTTTCGTGCCCGGTCAGCCCCAGCATTTT
CASSFVPGQPQHF
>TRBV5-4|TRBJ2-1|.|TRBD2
TGTGCCAGCAGCTTGGACACTAGCGGGGGGTTCACCTACAATGAGCAGTTCTTC
CASSLDTSGGFTYNEQFF
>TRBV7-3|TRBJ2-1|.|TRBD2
TGTGCCAGCAGCCCCGGGACTAGCGGGATGCAGTTCTTC
CASSPGTSGMQFF
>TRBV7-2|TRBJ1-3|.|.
TGTGCCAGCAGCTTAGGAACAGTCTCTGGAAACACCATATATTTT
CASSLGTVSGNTIYF
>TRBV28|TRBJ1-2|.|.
TGTGCCAGCAGTTTATATGCAGGATTTAGTGGCTACACCTTC
CASSLYAGFSGYTF
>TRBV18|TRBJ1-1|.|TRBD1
TGTGCCAGCTCACGTATCCCCGGGACAGGGGGCCGTCGAGACACTGAAGCTTTCTTT
CASSRIPGTGGRRDTEAFF
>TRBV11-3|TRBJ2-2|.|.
TGTGCCAGCAGCTTAGGCAGGGGAAGGACCGGGGAGCTGTTTTTT
CASSLGRGRTGELFF
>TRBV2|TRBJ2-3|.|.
TGTGCCAGCAGTGAATGGATCGGGGATAGCACAGATACGCAGTATTTT
CASSEWIGDSTDTQYF
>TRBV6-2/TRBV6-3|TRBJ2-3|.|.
TGTGCCAGCAGTTACTTTAGATACACAGATACGCAGTATTTT
CASSYFRYTDTQYF
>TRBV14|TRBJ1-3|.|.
TGTGCCAGCAGCCGGACACCTGGAAACACCATATATTTT
CASSRTPGNTIYF
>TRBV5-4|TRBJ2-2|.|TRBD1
TGTGCCAGCAGCTTGGCCAGGGGGCGGGACGGGGAGCTGTTTTTT
CASSLARGRDGELFF
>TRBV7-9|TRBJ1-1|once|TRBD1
TGTGCCAGCAGCCAAGACAGGGTGAGAGAGGACACTGAAGCTTTCTTT
CASSQDRVREDTEAFF
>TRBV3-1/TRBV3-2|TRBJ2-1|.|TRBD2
TGTGCCAGCAGCCAAGTGGTCTCTAGCGGGGCAAAATACAATGAGCAGTTCTTC
CASSQVVSSGAKYNEQFF